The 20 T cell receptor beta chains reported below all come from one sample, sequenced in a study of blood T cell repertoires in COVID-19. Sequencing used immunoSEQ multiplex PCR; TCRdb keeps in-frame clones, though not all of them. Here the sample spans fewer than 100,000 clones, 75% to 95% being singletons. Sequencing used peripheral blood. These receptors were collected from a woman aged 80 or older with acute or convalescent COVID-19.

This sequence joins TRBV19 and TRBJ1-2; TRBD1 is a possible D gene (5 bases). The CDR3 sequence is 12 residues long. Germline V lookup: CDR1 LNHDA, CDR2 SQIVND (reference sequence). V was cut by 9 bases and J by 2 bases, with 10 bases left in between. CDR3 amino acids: CASRDWNYGYTF. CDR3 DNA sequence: TGTGCCAGCCGGGACTGGAACTATGGCTACACCTTC.

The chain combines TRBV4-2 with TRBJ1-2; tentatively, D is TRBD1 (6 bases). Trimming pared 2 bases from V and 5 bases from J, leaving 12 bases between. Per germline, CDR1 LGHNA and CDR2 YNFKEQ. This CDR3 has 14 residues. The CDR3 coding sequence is TGTGCCAGCAGCCAACCGGACAGAGCGTATGGCTACACCTTC. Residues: CASSQPDRAYGYTF.

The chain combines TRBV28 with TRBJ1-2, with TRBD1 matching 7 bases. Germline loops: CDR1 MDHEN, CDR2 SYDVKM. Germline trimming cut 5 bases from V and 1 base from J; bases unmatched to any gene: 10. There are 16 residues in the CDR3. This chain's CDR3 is CASSLEAGQVNYGYTF. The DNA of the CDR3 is TGTGCCAGCAGTCTTGAAGCCGGACAGGTTAACTATGGCTACACCTTC.

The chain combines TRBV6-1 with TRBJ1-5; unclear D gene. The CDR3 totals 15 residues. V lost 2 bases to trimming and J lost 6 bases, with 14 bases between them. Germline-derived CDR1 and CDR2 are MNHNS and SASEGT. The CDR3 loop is CASSESNGSGQPQHF. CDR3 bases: TGTGCCAGCAGTGAATCAAACGGGTCCGGTCAGCCCCAGCATTTT.

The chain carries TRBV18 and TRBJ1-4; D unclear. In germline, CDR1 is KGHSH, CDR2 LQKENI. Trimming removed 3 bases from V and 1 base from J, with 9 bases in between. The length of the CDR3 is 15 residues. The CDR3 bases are TGTGCCAGCTCACCCGTGAGGGAAACTAATGAAAAACTGTTTTTT. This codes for CASSPVRETNEKLFF. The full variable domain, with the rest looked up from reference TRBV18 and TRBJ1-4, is NAGVMQNPRHLVRRRGQEARLRCSPMKGHSHVYWYRQLPEEGLKFMVYLQKENIIDESGMPKERFSAEFPKEGPSILRIQQVVRGDSAAYFCASSPVRETNEKLFFGSGTQLSVL.

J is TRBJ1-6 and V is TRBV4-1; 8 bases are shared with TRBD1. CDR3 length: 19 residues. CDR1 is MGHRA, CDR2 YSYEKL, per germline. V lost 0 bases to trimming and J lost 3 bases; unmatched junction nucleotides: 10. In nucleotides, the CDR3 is TGCGCCAGCAGCCAAGAGAGAGCGGACAGGGCCCACTATAATTCACCCCTCCACTTT. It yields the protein CASSQERADRAHYNSPLHF.

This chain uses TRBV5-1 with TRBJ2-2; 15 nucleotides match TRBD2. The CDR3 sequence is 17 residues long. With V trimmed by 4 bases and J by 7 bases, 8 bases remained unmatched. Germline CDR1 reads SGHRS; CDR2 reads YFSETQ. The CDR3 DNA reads TGCGCCAGCAGCGCCGGGACTAGCGGGAGGAGAGGCGGGGAGCTGTTTTTT. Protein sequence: CASSAGTSGRRGGELFF. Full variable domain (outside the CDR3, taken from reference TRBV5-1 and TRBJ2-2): KAGVTQTPRYLIKTRGQQVTLSCSPISGHRSVSWYQQTPGQGLQFLFEYFSETQRNKGNFPGRFSGRQFSNSRSEMNVSTLELGDSALYLCASSAGTSGRRGGELFFGEGSRLTVL.

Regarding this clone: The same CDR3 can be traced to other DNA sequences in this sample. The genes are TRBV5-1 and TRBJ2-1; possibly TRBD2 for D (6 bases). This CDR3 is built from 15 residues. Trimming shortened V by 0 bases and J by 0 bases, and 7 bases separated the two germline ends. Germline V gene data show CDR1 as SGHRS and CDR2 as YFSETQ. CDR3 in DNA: TGCGCCAGCAGCTTGGCGGGGGACTCCTACAATGAGCAGTTCTTC. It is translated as CASSLAGDSYNEQFF.

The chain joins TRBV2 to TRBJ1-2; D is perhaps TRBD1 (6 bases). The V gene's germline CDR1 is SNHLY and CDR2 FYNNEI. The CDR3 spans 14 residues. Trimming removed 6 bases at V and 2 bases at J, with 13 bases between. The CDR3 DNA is TGTGCCAGCAGGGGACACGGACCGAACTATGGCTACACCTTC. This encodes CASRGHGPNYGYTF.

CDR3 coding DNA: TGTGCCAGCAGCTCCACTAGCGTCAACACCGGGGAGCTGTTTTTT. It is translated as CASSSTSVNTGELFF. The chain links TRBV5-4 to TRBJ2-2, with 7 bases lining up with TRBD2. The CDR3 has 15 residues. V lost 3 bases to trimming and J lost 2 bases; unmatched junction nucleotides: 4. CDR1 and CDR2 (germline): SGHNT, YYREEE (reference sequence).

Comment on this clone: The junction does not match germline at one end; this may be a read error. CDR3 loop: CASGLTARGPGMF. The CDR3, as DNA: TGTGCTAGTGGCCTTACGGCCAGGGGGCCAGGAATGTTC. The V call is TRBV12-5, the J call TRBJ1-2; TRBD1 agrees at 8 bases. The V gene's germline CDR1 is LGHNT and CDR2 FRNRAP. The CDR3 consists of 13 residues.

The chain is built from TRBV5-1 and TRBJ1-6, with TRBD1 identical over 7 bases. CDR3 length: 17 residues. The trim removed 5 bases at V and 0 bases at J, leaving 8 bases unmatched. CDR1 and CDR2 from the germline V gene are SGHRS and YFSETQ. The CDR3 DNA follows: TGCGCCAGCAGTCTGGACAGGCTGAGCTCCTATAATTCACCCCTCCACTTT. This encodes CASSLDRLSSYNSPLHF.

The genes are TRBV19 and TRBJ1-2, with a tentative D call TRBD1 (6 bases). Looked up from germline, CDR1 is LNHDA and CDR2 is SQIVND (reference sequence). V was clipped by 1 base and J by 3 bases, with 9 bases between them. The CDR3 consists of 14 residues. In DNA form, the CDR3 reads TGTGCCAGTAGTATAGGCGGGGGCGACTATGGCTACACCTTC. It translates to CASSIGGGDYGYTF.

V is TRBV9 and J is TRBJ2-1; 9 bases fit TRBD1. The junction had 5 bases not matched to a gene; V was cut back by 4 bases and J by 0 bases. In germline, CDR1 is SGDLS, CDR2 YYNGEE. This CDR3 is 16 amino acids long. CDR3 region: CASSLGQGSSYNEQFF. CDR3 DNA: TGTGCCAGCAGCCTCGGACAGGGGAGCTCCTACAATGAGCAGTTCTTC.

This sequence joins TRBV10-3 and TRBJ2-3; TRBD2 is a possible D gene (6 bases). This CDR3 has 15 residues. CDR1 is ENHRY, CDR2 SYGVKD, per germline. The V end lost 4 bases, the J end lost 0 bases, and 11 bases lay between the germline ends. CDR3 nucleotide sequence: TGTGCCATCAGTGTGGGCGGGGCTAGCACAGATACGCAGTATTTT. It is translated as CAISVGGASTDTQYF.

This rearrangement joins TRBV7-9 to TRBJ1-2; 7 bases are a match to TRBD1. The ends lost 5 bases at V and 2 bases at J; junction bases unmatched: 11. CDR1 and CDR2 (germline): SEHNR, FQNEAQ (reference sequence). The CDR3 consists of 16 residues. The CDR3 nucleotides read TGTGCCAGCAGCCTACTTAGAGGGGGCGAGAACTATGGCTACACCTTC. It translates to CASSLLRGGENYGYTF.

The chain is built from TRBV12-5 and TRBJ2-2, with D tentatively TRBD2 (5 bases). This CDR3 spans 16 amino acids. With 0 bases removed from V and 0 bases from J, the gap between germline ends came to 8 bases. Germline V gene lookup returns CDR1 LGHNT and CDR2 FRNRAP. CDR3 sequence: CASGLVIGANTGELFF. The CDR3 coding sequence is TGTGCTAGTGGTTTGGTAATCGGGGCGAACACCGGGGAGCTGTTTTTT.

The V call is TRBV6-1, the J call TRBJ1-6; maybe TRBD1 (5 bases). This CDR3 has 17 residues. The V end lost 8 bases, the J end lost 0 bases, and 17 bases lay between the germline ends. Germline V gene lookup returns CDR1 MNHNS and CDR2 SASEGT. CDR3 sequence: CASRGAGPSSYNSPLHF. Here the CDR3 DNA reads TGTGCCAGCCGTGGGGCAGGGCCGAGCTCCTATAATTCACCCCTCCACTTT.

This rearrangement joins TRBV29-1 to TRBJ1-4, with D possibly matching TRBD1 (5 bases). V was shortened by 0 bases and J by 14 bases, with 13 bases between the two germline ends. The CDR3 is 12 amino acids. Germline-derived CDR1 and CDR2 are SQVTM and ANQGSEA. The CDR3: CSVEETGRGLFF. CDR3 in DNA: TGCAGCGTTGAAGAGACCGGGAGGGGTCTGTTTTTT. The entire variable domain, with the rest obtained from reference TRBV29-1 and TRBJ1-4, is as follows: SAVISQKPSRDICQRGTSLTIQCQVDSQVTMMFWYRQQPGQSLTLIATANQGSEATYESGFVIDKFPISRPNLTFSTLTVSNMSPEDSSIYLCSVEETGRGLFFGSGTQLSVL.

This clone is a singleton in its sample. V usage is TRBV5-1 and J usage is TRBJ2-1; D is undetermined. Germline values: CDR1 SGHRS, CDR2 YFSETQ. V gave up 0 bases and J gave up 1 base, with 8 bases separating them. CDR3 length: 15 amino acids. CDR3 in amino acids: CASSLAPSSYNEQFF. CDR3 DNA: TGCGCCAGCAGCTTGGCCCCTTCTTCCTACAATGAGCAGTTCTTC.